Listed here are 9 T cell receptor beta chains from one sample, sequenced in a study of T cell responses to AZD1222 COVID-19 vaccine (dated by TCRdb to the early 2020s). The time point label for this specimen denotes: about 28 days (+/-7) after the second vaccine dose. The library was produced with the immunoSEQ multiplex PCR assay. TCRdb took over this immuneACCESS table, retaining in-frame rearrangements with V and J assigned. Such tables are incomplete; in checked studies, under half of the missing clones stem from an unresolved V gene, and the remainder is unexplained. The sample table shows over 70,000 clones, and roughly 89% are seen once. The ten largest make up approximately 5% of the sample. The input for sequencing was peripheral blood, taken 28 days after the second AZD1222 dose. Every receptor here comes from an adult who received the AZD1222 COVID-19 vaccine.

The chain links TRBV18 to TRBJ1-1; D possibly corresponds to TRBD1 (6 bases). This CDR3 has 14 residues. V lost 3 bases and J lost 5, with 13 bases in between. The germline V gene encodes CDR1 KGHSH and CDR2 LQKENI. CDR3 region: CASSPGQTWTEAFF. In nucleotides, the CDR3 is TGTGCCAGCTCACCGGGACAAACGTGGACTGAAGCTTTCTTT.

This sequence joins TRBV4-1 and TRBJ1-1; the D gene is possibly TRBD1 (5 bases). CDR3 length equals 12 residues. CDR1 is MGHRA and CDR2 is YSYEKL in the germline V gene. V was clipped by 7 bases and J by 0 bases, with 6 bases between them. CDR3 in amino acids: CASTGMNTEAFF. CDR3 sequence (DNA): TGCGCCAGCACAGGGATGAACACTGAAGCTTTCTTT.

CDR3 nucleotides: TGTGCCAGCTCACCGTCTAGAGGACTCTACGAGCAGTACTTC. It yields the protein CASSPSRGLYEQYF. The chain links TRBV18 to TRBJ2-7; tentatively, D is TRBD2 (5 bases). There are 14 residues in the CDR3. Germline CDR1 and CDR2: KGHSH and LQKENI. V lost 3 bases and J 3 bases, leaving 12 bases between the germline ends.

This clone was counted a single time. V usage is TRBV7-2 and J usage is TRBJ2-5; a possible D gene is TRBD2 (5 bases). Deletions cut 3 bases from V and 5 bases from J, with 10 bases between. The CDR3 length is 13 residues. CDR1 is SGHTA and CDR2 is FQGNSA in the germline V gene. The CDR3 DNA follows: TGTGCCAGCAGCTTCGGGTGGAGGGAGACCCAGTACTTC. This sequence encodes CASSFGWRETQYF. Drawing the rest from reference TRBV7-2 and TRBJ2-5, the complete variable domain is GAGVSQSPSNKVTEKGKDVELRCDPISGHTALYWYRQSLGQGLEFLIYFQGNSAPDKSGLPSDRFSAERTGGSVSTLTIQRTQQEDSAVYLCASSFGWRETQYFGPGTRLLVL.

The chain is built from TRBV9 and TRBJ1-5; TRBD1 might be the D (6 bases). Trimming took off 4 bases at V and 1 base at J, with 12 bases between the two ends. The CDR3 runs to 15 residues. Germline CDR1 SGDLS, CDR2 YYNGEE. The CDR3 loop is CASSLQGESNQPQHF. CDR3 DNA: TGTGCCAGCAGCCTACAGGGCGAGAGCAATCAGCCCCAGCATTTT.

The chain employs TRBV9 and TRBJ1-4; 9 positions agree with TRBD1. CDR1 and CDR2 (germline): SGDLS, YYNGEE. The CDR3 is 15 residues long. The J segment lost 8 bases and the V segment lost 3 bases, leaving 8 bases of the junction unmatched. The CDR3 protein is CASSAGDREVEKLFF. In DNA form, the CDR3 reads TGTGCCAGCAGCGCGGGGGACAGGGAGGTGGAAAAACTGTTTTTT.

The gene calls are TRBV6-5 and TRBJ2-3, with 13 bases matching TRBD2. This CDR3 contains 15 residues. Losses at the gene ends were 6 bases for V and 4 bases for J; bases not matched to a gene: 4. Germline CDR1 reads MNHEY; CDR2 reads SVGAGI. CDR3 nucleotide sequence: TGTGCCAGCAGGAGACTAGCGGGGGGCGCAGATACGCAGTATTTT. The encoded protein is CASRRLAGGADTQYF.

The chain has TRBV5-6 and TRBJ2-2, with 9 bases aligning to TRBD1. Trimming at V came to 4 bases and at J to 9 bases, leaving 10 bases not matched to a gene. The CDR3 is made up of 15 amino acids. CDR1 is SGHDT, CDR2 YYEEEE, per germline. DNA for the CDR3: TGTGCCAGCAGCGTTGGACAGGGGATTTTCCGGGAGCTGTTTTTT. Protein sequence: CASSVGQGIFRELFF.

J is TRBJ2-1 and V is TRBV6-5; 7 bases are shared with TRBD2. Per germline, CDR1 MNHEY and CDR2 SVGAGI. The CDR3 covers 12 residues. J gave up 13 bases and V 2 bases, and 5 bases lay outside the gene matches. The CDR3 is CASSYPAGVQFF. For the CDR3, the DNA is TGTGCCAGCAGTTACCCGGCGGGGGTACAGTTCTTC.